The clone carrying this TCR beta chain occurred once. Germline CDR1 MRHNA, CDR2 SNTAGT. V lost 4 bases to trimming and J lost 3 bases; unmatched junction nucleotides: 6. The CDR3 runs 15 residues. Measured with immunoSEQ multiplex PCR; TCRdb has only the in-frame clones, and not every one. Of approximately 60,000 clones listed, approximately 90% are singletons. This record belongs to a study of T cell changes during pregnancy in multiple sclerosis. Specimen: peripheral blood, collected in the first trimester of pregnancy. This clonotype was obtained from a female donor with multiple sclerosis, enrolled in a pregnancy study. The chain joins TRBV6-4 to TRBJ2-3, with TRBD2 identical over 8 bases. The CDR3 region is CASSASTSATDTQYF. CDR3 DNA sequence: TGTGCCAGCAGTGCCTCGACTAGCGCGACAGATACGCAGTATTTT.